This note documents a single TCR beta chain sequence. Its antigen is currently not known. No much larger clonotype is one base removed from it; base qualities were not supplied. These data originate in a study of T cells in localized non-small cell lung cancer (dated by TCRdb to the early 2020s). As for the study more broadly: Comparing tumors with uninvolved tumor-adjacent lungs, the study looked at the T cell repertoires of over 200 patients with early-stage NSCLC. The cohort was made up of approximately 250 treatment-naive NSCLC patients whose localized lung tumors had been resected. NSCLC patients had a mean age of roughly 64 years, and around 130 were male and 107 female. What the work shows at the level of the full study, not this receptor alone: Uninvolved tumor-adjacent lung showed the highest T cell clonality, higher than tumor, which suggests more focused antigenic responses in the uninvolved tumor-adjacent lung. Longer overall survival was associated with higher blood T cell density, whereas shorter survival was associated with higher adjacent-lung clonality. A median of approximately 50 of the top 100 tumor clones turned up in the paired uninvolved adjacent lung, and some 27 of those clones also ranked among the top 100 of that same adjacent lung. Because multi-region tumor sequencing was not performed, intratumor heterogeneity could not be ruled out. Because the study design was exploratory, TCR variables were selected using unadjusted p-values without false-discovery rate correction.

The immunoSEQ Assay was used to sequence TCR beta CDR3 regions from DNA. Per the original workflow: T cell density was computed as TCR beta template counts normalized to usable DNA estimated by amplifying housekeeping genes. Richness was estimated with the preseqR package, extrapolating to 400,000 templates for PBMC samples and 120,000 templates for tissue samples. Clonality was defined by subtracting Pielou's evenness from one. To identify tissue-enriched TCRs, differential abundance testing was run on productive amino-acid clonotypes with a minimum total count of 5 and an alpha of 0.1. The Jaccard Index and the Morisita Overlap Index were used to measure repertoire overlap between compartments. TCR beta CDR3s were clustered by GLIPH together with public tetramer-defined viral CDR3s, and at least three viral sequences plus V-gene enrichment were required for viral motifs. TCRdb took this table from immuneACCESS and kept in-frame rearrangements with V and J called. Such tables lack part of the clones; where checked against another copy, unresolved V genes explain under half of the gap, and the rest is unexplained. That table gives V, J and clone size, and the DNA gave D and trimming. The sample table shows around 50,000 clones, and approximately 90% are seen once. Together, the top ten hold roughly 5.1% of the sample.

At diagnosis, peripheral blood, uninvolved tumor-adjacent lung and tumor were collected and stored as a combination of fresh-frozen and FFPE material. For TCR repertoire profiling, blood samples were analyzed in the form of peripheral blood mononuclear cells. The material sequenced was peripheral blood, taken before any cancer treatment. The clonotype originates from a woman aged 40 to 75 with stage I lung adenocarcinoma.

This receptor carries the CDR3 CASSLAGDISYGYTF. The DNA sequence is given as TGTGCCAGCAGCTTAGCGGGGGACATAAGCTATGGCTACACCTTC. The sequence joins TRBV7-2 to TRBJ1-2, with a tentative D gene TRBD1 over 6 matching bases. Between the V and J ends, shortened by 0 bases and 4 bases respectively, the junction contains 12 bases. Counted from cysteine to phenylalanine, this CDR3 has 15 amino acids. Only CDR3 DNA remains: 45 bases, in frame from the first base. In the germline V gene, CDR1 corresponds to SGHTA and CDR2 to FQGNSA. The full variable domain, completed from the reference TRBV7-2 and TRBJ1-2 proteins outside the CDR3, reads GAGVSQSPSNKVTEKGKDVELRCDPISGHTALYWYRQSLGQGLEFLIYFQGNSAPDKSGLPSDRFSAERTGGSVSTLTIQRTQQEDSAVYLCASSLAGDISYGYTFGSGTRLTVV.